This passage covers 2 T cell receptor beta chains from one sample sequenced in a study of T cells in Graves' hyperthyroidism and ophthalmopathy. Amplified TCR beta CDR3 regions came from RNA transcripts. In the first-round RT-PCR of the TCR CDR3, the HTBI primer set was used. Each CDR3 protein is one row after TCRdb ran MiXCR on the multiplex PCR reads. The top ten clones hold around 61% of a sample with over 250,000 distinct CDR3 sequences, approximately 15% of them seen once. Sequenced: blood. The receptors come from a woman in her sixties or seventies with Graves' ophthalmopathy.

Points on this clonotype: A read error is possible here, since a much larger clone lies one base away. The V and J genes are TRBV29-1 and TRBJ1-1; D not certain. The length of the CDR3 is 11 residues. Germline assignment: CDR1 SQVTM and CDR2 ANQGSEA. The CDR3: CSVVPNTKAFF. The DNA of the CDR3 is TGCAGCGTTGTTCCGAACACTAAAGCTTTCTTT.

This clonotype has a handful of counts. The chain joins TRBV5-5 to TRBJ2-2, with D unclear. The CDR3 has 14 residues. Trimming removed 2 bases at V and 3 bases at J, with 8 bases between. Germline assignment: CDR1 SGHKS and CDR2 YYEKEE (reference sequence). CDR3: CASSFLGHTGELFF. CDR3 DNA sequence: TGTGCCAGCAGCTTTTTAGGGCACACCGGGGAGCTGTTTTTT.